These T cell receptor beta chains were read from a single sample in a study of post-analysis software for immune sequencing data. TCRdb independently ran MiXCR on the PCR reads; one entry per CDR3 protein. The table records more than 350,000 distinct CDR3 sequences, roughly 40% of them present only once. The material sequenced was blood. These receptors were obtained from a girl aged 2 to 10 with multiple sclerosis. CDR3s include the opening cysteine and the closing phenylalanine or tryptophan. A D gene is named only where the DNA matches it firmly. The listing skips clone size in some rows; elsewhere it reads once, few, many or a size class.

size: -; V: TRBV21-1; J: TRBJ2-7; D: -; CDR3: CASFKNWGPRGGVLYEQYF; DNA: TGTGCCAGCTTCAAAAATTGGGGACCCAGGGGAGGGGTCCTTTACGAGCAGTACTTC
size: few; V: TRBV20-1; J: TRBJ2-1; D: TRBD2; CDR3: CSARPLAGPVYNEQFF; DNA: TGCAGTGCTCGCCCACTAGCGGGACCCGTTTACAATGAGCAGTTCTTC
size: -; V: TRBV25-1; J: TRBJ2-1; D: -; CDR3: CASNRARHNEQFF; DNA: TGTGCCAGTAACAGGGCCAGGCACAATGAGCAGTTCTTC
size: -; V: TRBV24-1; J: TRBJ2-1; D: TRBD1; CDR3: CATSDLRQGPYNEQFF; DNA: TGTGCCACCAGTGATTTGAGACAGGGGCCCTACAATGAGCAGTTCTTC
size: -; V: TRBV5-5; J: TRBJ1-2; D: -; CDR3: CASSLSEGREGYGYTF; DNA: TGTGCCAGCAGCTTGTCGGAGGGGCGAGAAGGTTATGGCTACACCTTC
size: few; V: TRBV11-2; J: TRBJ1-2; D: -; CDR3: CASSLDRRVRANYGYTF; DNA: TGTGCCAGCAGCTTAGACCGCAGGGTCAGAGCTAACTATGGCTACACCTTC
size: -; V: TRBV20-1; J: TRBJ1-2; D: -; CDR3: CSARDQAVLNGYTF; DNA: TGCAGTGCTAGAGATCAGGCAGTCCTAAATGGCTACACCTTC
size: few; V: TRBV3-1; J: TRBJ2-1; D: -; CDR3: CASSQGPRRQPYNEQFF; DNA: TGTGCCAGCAGCCAAGGTCCACGCCGCCAACCATACAATGAGCAGTTCTTC
size: -; V: TRBV11-2; J: TRBJ2-5; D: -; CDR3: CASSLVDLGETQYF; DNA: TGTGCCAGCAGCTTAGTGGACCTAGGGGAGACCCAGTACTTC
size: -; V: TRBV11-2; J: TRBJ2-2; D: TRBD2; CDR3: CASLAGGNTGELFF; DNA: TGTGCCAGCCTAGCGGGTGGAAACACCGGGGAGCTGTTTTTT
size: -; V: TRBV5-4; J: TRBJ2-7; D: TRBD1; CDR3: CASSYRGGSYEQYF; DNA: TGTGCCAGCAGCTACAGGGGTGGATCCTACGAGCAGTACTTC
size: -; V: TRBV15; J: TRBJ1-1; D: -; CDR3: CATSRAFGGGTEAFF; DNA: TGTGCCACCAGCAGGGCATTCGGGGGGGGCACTGAAGCTTTCTTT
size: -; V: TRBV14; J: TRBJ1-2; D: TRBD1; CDR3: CASSFTGGPYGYTF; DNA: TGTGCCAGCAGCTTCACAGGGGGCCCCTATGGCTACACCTTC